A selection of T cell receptor beta chains follows, all from one sample in a study of blood T cell repertoires in COVID-19. Generated by immunoSEQ multiplex PCR, the TCRdb table keeps only in-frame clones and is missing some. The data hold approximately 280,000 clones, with 80% to 95% observed a single time. Sequencing was done on a sample of peripheral blood. These receptors were obtained from a woman aged 30 to 39 with COVID-19, enrolled during active disease. The CDR3 runs from the conserved cysteine through the conserved F or W. Each record gives: clone size, V gene, D gene, J gene, CDR3 protein, CDR3 DNA. D genes are given only for firm matches. Size is stated for part of the rows, as once, few or many counts, or as a class when the clone is expanded.

>.|TRBV5-1|.|TRBJ1-2
CASSLGTAGGYTF
TGCGCCAGCAGCTTGGGAACGGCGGGAGGCTACACCTTC
>.|TRBV5-4|TRBD1|TRBJ1-2
CATGQGYGYTF
TGTGCCACGGGACAGGGCTATGGCTACACCTTC
>.|TRBV12-5|TRBD1|TRBJ1-1
CASVSKDRGDTEAFF
TGTGCTAGTGTTTCAAAGGACAGGGGGGACACTGAAGCTTTCTTT
>.|TRBV11-2|.|TRBJ2-6
CASSLDRANVLTF
TGTGCCAGCAGCTTAGACAGGGCCAACGTCCTGACTTTC
>.|TRBV6-1|.|TRBJ1-5
CASSEVYSNQPQHF
TGTGCCAGCAGTGAAGTTTATAGCAATCAGCCCCAGCATTTT
>.|TRBV5-1|.|TRBJ2-2
CASSLTVTGELFF
TGCGCCAGCAGCTTAACGGTCACCGGGGAGCTGTTTTTT
>.|TRBV5-4|TRBD1|TRBJ2-7
CASRRDSSYEQYF
TGTGCCAGCAGGAGGGACAGCTCCTACGAGCAGTACTTC
>.|TRBV3-1/TRBV3-2|TRBD1|TRBJ2-4
CASSRYPGTGDIQYF
TGTGCCAGCAGCCGCTATCCCGGGACAGGTGACATTCAGTACTTC
>.|TRBV18|TRBD1|TRBJ1-5
CASSFDRDRVNQPQHF
TGTGCCAGCTCCTTCGATCGGGACAGGGTCAATCAGCCCCAGCATTTT
>.|TRBV5-4|TRBD2|TRBJ2-5
CASRPRDSGSETQYF
TGTGCCAGCAGACCCAGGGATAGCGGGAGTGAGACCCAGTACTTC
>.|TRBV28|.|TRBJ1-1
CASSFGGITEAFF
TGTGCCAGCAGTTTTGGGGGGATCACTGAAGCTTTCTTT
>.|TRBV11-3|TRBD1|TRBJ2-5
CASSRDSLAGQYF
TGTGCCAGCAGCCGGGACAGCCTGGCGGGCCAGTACTTC
>.|TRBV6-2/TRBV6-3|.|TRBJ2-7
CASSYFSGPMNEQYF
TGTGCCAGCAGTTACTTTTCCGGTCCTATGAACGAGCAGTACTTC
>.|TRBV29-1|.|TRBJ1-1
CSVEARGVNTEAFF
TGCAGCGTTGAAGCTCGAGGTGTGAACACTGAAGCTTTCTTT
>.|TRBV28|TRBD2|TRBJ2-2
CASSGLDLDTGELFF
TGTGCCAGCAGCGGACTAGATTTAGACACCGGGGAGCTGTTTTTT
>.|TRBV6-5|TRBD1|TRBJ2-7
CASSYPQGRGEQYF
TGTGCCAGCAGTTATCCACAGGGGAGAGGCGAGCAGTACTTC
>few|TRBV7-2|TRBD1|TRBJ1-5
CASSLVPGGYQPQHF
TGTGCCAGCAGCTTAGTTCCAGGGGGCTATCAGCCCCAGCATTTT
>once|TRBV3-1/TRBV3-2|.|TRBJ2-3
CASSQGMDSTDTQYF
TGTGCCAGCAGCCAAGGAATGGACTCCACAGATACGCAGTATTTT
>.|TRBV5-1|TRBD1|TRBJ1-1
CASSFEGAAEAFF
TGCGCCAGCAGCTTCGAGGGGGCGGCTGAAGCTTTCTTT
>.|TRBV5-6|TRBD2|TRBJ2-1
CASSLRIAGGPQGFF
TGTGCCAGCAGCTTGCGGATAGCGGGAGGGCCACAGGGGTTCTTC
>.|TRBV28|TRBD2|TRBJ2-5
CASSFGLAGETQYF
TGTGCCAGCAGTTTTGGGCTAGCGGGGGAGACCCAGTACTTC
>.|TRBV12-3/TRBV12-4|.|TRBJ1-2
CASSFYRSGYTF
TGTGCCAGCAGTTTTTACAGGTCTGGCTACACCTTC
>few|TRBV7-6|.|TRBJ1-4
CASSLEWGSAEKLFF
TGTGCCAGCAGCTTAGAATGGGGCTCGGCTGAAAAACTGTTTTTT
>.|TRBV19|TRBD1|TRBJ1-5
CATLPEGAPNQPQHF
TGTGCCACCCTACCCGAGGGGGCACCCAATCAGCCCCAGCATTTT
>.|TRBV2|.|TRBJ2-1
CASSKDQGEQFF
TGTGCCAGCAGTAAGGATCAGGGTGAGCAGTTCTTC
>.|TRBV7-2|TRBD2|TRBJ2-7
CASSPWTSSEQYF
TGTGCCAGCAGCCCCTGGACTAGTAGTGAGCAGTACTTC
>.|TRBV9|.|TRBJ1-2
CASSDSHGYTF
TGTGCCAGCAGCGACAGTCATGGCTACACCTTC
>once|TRBV24-1|.|TRBJ2-2
CATRELNTGELFF
TGTGCCACCAGAGAGCTGAACACCGGGGAGCTGTTTTTT
>once|TRBV27|.|TRBJ2-1
CASSAPGDNEQFF
TGTGCCAGCAGTGCCCCAGGGGACAATGAGCAGTTCTTC
>once|TRBV11-2|TRBD1|TRBJ1-1
CASSLGQGNTEAFF
TGTGCCAGCAGCCTGGGACAGGGAAACACTGAAGCTTTCTTT
>.|TRBV6-6|TRBD2|TRBJ2-7
CATSLTSGSSYEQYF
TGTGCCACTTCTCTCACTAGCGGGAGCTCCTACGAGCAGTACTTC
>.|TRBV5-4|.|TRBJ2-1
CASRTTTDNEQFF
TGTGCCAGCAGAACTACAACGGACAATGAGCAGTTCTTC
>.|TRBV5-1|TRBD1|TRBJ2-7
CASSRPGQVSEQYF
TGCGCCAGTTCACGTCCGGGACAGGTCTCCGAGCAGTACTTC
>.|TRBV20-1|TRBD2|TRBJ2-3
CSASPGGSDTQYF
TGCAGTGCTAGTCCGGGAGGGTCAGATACGCAGTATTTT
>.|TRBV11-2|TRBD1|TRBJ1-4
CASRRTGVLVKLFF
TGTGCCAGCAGACGGACAGGGGTCCTAGTAAAACTGTTTTTT
>.|TRBV19|TRBD1|TRBJ2-2
CASTPDRVDTGELFF
TGTGCCAGTACCCCCGACAGGGTGGACACCGGGGAGCTGTTTTTT
>.|TRBV30|TRBD2|TRBJ2-3
CAWRTSGNSDTQYF
TGTGCCTGGCGGACTAGCGGGAATTCGGATACGCAGTATTTT
>.|TRBV30|TRBD2|TRBJ2-7
CAWKLAGVYEQYF
TGTGCCTGGAAACTAGCGGGAGTATACGAGCAGTACTTC
>.|TRBV2|.|TRBJ2-2
CASMNRENTGELFF
TGTGCCAGCATGAACAGGGAGAACACCGGGGAGCTGTTTTTT
>once|TRBV7-8|.|TRBJ2-7
CASSLGRGVYEQYF
TGTGCCAGCAGCTTAGGTCGGGGTGTCTACGAGCAGTACTTC
>.|TRBV7-9|.|TRBJ1-1
CASSLPKGKNTEAFF
TGTGCCAGCAGCCTACCCAAGGGGAAGAACACTGAAGCTTTCTTT
>.|TRBV30|.|TRBJ2-7
CAWSLYGPGYEQYF
TGTGCCTGGAGCCTTTATGGGCCAGGCTACGAGCAGTACTTC
>.|TRBV5-1|TRBD1|TRBJ2-1
CASSTIGQGSYNEQFF
TGCGCCAGCAGCACGATAGGACAGGGCTCCTACAATGAGCAGTTCTTC
>.|TRBV5-1|TRBD2|TRBJ2-7
CASSLGVGLAGVYEQYF
TGCGCCAGCAGCTTGGGGGTTGGTCTAGCGGGAGTCTACGAGCAGTACTTC
>.|TRBV5-5|.|TRBJ2-7
CASSIGLLYEQYF
TGTGCCAGCAGCATCGGACTTTTATACGAGCAGTACTTC